Below are 24 T cell receptor beta chains sequenced from a single sample in a study of CD8 T cells in Susac syndrome. An amount of RNA that ranged from about 0.45 to 1 ug was reverse transcribed with random hexamers. TCRdb independently ran MiXCR on the immunoSEQ multiplex PCR reads; one entry per CDR3 protein. The profile shows about 160,000 distinct CDR3 sequences, roughly 95% of them singletons. Specimen: CD4+ T cells from PBMCs. These receptor sequences come from a human donor in good health.

The chain links TRBV20-1 to TRBJ2-1, with 8 bases aligning to TRBD2. Germline V CDR1 and CDR2: DFQATT, SNEGSKA (reference sequence). Germline trimming cut 5 bases from V and 0 bases from J; bases unmatched to any gene: 12. This CDR3 has 17 amino acids. The CDR3 DNA is TGCAGTGCTCCACCGGGGGGGATGGCGAGCTCCTACAATGAGCAGTTCTTC. Amino acids: CSAPPGGMASSYNEQFF.

This clonotype occurred once. The rearrangement uses TRBV2 and TRBJ2-1; D perhaps matches TRBD1 (6 bases). Trimming shortened V by 7 bases and J by 4 bases, and 14 bases separated the two germline ends. This CDR3 region has 14 residues. Looked up from germline, CDR1 is SNHLY and CDR2 is FYNNEI. The CDR3 reads CASNGGQGYNEQFF. As DNA, the CDR3 is TGTGCCAGCAATGGGGGACAAGGGTACAATGAGCAGTTCTTC.

The chain couples TRBV10-3 to TRBJ2-3, with TRBD2 matching over 7 bases. The trim removed 11 bases at V and 6 bases at J, leaving 8 bases unmatched. Per the germline V gene, CDR1 is ENHRY and CDR2 is SYGVKD. The CDR3 extends over 12 amino acids. This CDR3 is CAVSGSRDTQYF. In DNA, the CDR3 is TGTGCCGTTAGCGGGTCAAGGGATACGCAGTATTTT.

This chain joins TRBV7-9 and TRBJ2-5; 7 nucleotides align to TRBD2. Germline CDR1 reads SEHNR; CDR2 reads FQNEAQ (reference sequence). The CDR3 is 14 residues long. V dropped 4 bases and J dropped 5; count of bases not matched to a gene: 7. Here the CDR3 DNA reads TGTGCCAGCAGCTCACTAGCGTCGGGGGAGACCCAGTACTTC. It translates to CASSSLASGETQYF.

V and J are TRBV30 and TRBJ1-1; D possibly corresponds to TRBD1 (5 bases). This CDR3 is built from 13 residues. Trimming took off 0 bases at V and 11 bases at J, with 16 bases between the two ends. Germline CDR1 and CDR2: GTSNPN and SVGIG (reference sequence). Here the CDR3 reads CAWSVPRTRGAFF. CDR3 nucleotides: TGTGCCTGGAGTGTACCCAGAACCCGGGGGGCTTTCTTT.

The count of this clonotype is one. This chain uses TRBV10-3 with TRBJ1-6; D is unresolved. The CDR3 runs 16 residues. Between the trimmed V and J ends, which lost 3 bases and 0 bases, there was a span of 9 bases. CDR1 and CDR2 (germline): ENHRY, SYGVKD. The CDR3 coding sequence is TGTGCCATCAGTGAAGGCAGGAGCTCCTATAATTCACCCCTCCACTTT. This codes for CAISEGRSSYNSPLHF.

This chain joins TRBV6-5 and TRBJ1-6; no reliable D call. The CDR3 extends over 12 amino acids. The V end lost 2 bases, the J end lost 13 bases, and 9 bases lay between the germline ends. Per germline, CDR1 MNHEY and CDR2 SVGAGI. CDR3 protein: CASSYTNRPLHF. The DNA of the CDR3 is TGTGCCAGCAGTTACACTAATCGGCCCCTCCACTTT.

CDR3 sequence reads: CASSLEVLARAEQFF. The CDR3 region has the DNA TGTGCCAGCAGCCTCGAGGTACTAGCTCGAGCTGAGCAGTTCTTC. V gene TRBV4-2 combines with J gene TRBJ2-1; a possible D gene is TRBD2 (6 bases). The ends were cut back, 4 bases at V and 9 bases at J, with 19 bases in the middle. Germline values: CDR1 LGHNA, CDR2 YNFKEQ. This CDR3 has 15 amino acids.

The chain recombines TRBV18 with TRBJ1-6; 7 nucleotides line up with TRBD1. This CDR3 is built from 15 residues. Germline CDR1 and CDR2: KGHSH and LQKENI. The trim removed 2 bases at V and 6 bases at J, leaving 4 bases unmatched. CDR3 sequence (DNA): TGTGCCAGCTCACCAGCGACAGGGCCTAATTCACCCCTCCACTTT. Translating it yields CASSPATGPNSPLHF.

In its sample, this clonotype was seen once. The chain joins TRBV7-2 to TRBJ2-1; TRBD2 aligns across 13 bases. This CDR3 region has 14 residues. V was clipped by 4 bases and J by 10 bases; unmatched bases: 4. The germline V gene encodes CDR1 SGHTA and CDR2 FQGNSA. CDR3 nucleotides: TGTGCCAGCAGCTCCGGGACTAGCGGGGTGGAGCAGTTCTTC. Amino acid sequence: CASSSGTSGVEQFF. Full variable domain (remainder filled in from reference TRBV7-2 and TRBJ2-1): GAGVSQSPSNKVTEKGKDVELRCDPISGHTALYWYRQSLGQGLEFLIYFQGNSAPDKSGLPSDRFSAERTGGSVSTLTIQRTQQEDSAVYLCASSSGTSGVEQFFGPGTRLTVL.

The V and J genes are TRBV6-5 and TRBJ2-7; 10 positions match TRBD1. CDR1 MNHEY and CDR2 SVGAGI come from the germline V gene. The CDR3 is 18 residues long. The V and J ends lost 3 bases and 1 base, in that order; junction bases with no gene match: 12. The CDR3 region has the DNA TGTGCCAGCAGTTATCGGTGGACAGGGGGAGCGGGGTCCTACGAGCAGTACTTC. Amino acids: CASSYRWTGGAGSYEQYF.

The gene calls are TRBV4-2 and TRBJ1-1; 7 nucleotides align to TRBD1. The CDR3 runs 18 residues. CDR1 and CDR2 from the germline V gene are LGHNA and YNFKEQ. Unmatched junction bases numbered 12, after V lost 0 bases and J lost 2 bases. CDR3: CASSQDIGSGGRNTEAFF. In DNA form, the CDR3 reads TGTGCCAGCAGCCAAGATATTGGGTCAGGGGGGCGAAACACTGAAGCTTTCTTT.

This clonotype was seen a handful of times. V and J are TRBV25-1 and TRBJ2-7; D is undetermined. The CDR3 spans 14 residues. The V gene's germline CDR1 is MGHDK and CDR2 SYGVNS. V lost 1 base, J lost 2 bases, and 9 bases lay in between. The CDR3 nucleotides are TGTGCCAGCAGTGAATTCAGGACCCCCTACGAGCAGTACTTC. This sequence encodes CASSEFRTPYEQYF.

The rearrangement uses TRBV5-6 and TRBJ1-6; D unclear. The V end was cut by 4 bases, the J end by 10 bases, with 15 bases between. The germline V gene encodes CDR1 SGHDT and CDR2 YYEEEE. This CDR3 is built from 14 residues. The CDR3 is CASSLRGGPSPLHF. CDR3 coding DNA: TGTGCCAGCAGCCTCCGGGGTGGCCCGTCACCCCTCCACTTT.

The chain recombines TRBV12-3 or TRBV12-4 with TRBJ2-7; a possible D gene is TRBD1 (6 bases). This CDR3 spans 13 amino acids. V lost 7 bases and J lost 2, with 12 bases in between. The CDR3 loop is CASTRDTAYEQYF. The CDR3 coding sequence is TGTGCCAGCACAAGGGACACAGCCTACGAGCAGTACTTC.

The chain has TRBV19 and TRBJ2-7; 7 bases line up with TRBD1. The germline gives CDR1 LNHDA, CDR2 SQIVND (reference sequence). J gave up 8 bases and V 7 bases, and 11 bases lay outside the gene matches. The CDR3 runs 13 residues. The CDR3 nucleotides are TGTGCCAGTACCCCAAGGGGGCTGAACAAGCAGTACTTC. The encoded protein is CASTPRGLNKQYF.

CDR3: CASSRQGDEKLFF. As DNA, the CDR3 is TGTGCCAGCAGCCGACAGGGGGATGAAAAACTGTTTTTT. The chain employs TRBV3-1 and TRBJ1-4; 9 nucleotides agree with TRBD1. The trim removed 4 bases at V and 6 bases at J, leaving 0 bases unmatched. This CDR3 region has 13 residues. Germline V gene data show CDR1 as LGHDT and CDR2 as YNNKEL (reference sequence).

The genes are TRBV2 and TRBJ1-6; tentatively, D is TRBD1 (5 bases). This CDR3 comprises 16 residues. Germline CDR1 is SNHLY and CDR2 is FYNNEI. The V and J ends lost 5 bases and 6 bases respectively, with 17 bases between them. The CDR3 protein is CASSYGGFRLNSPLHF. The CDR3 coding sequence is TGTGCCAGCAGTTACGGGGGGTTCCGCCTTAATTCACCCCTCCACTTT.

The chain recombines TRBV5-4 with TRBJ1-2; the match to TRBD1 covers 7 bases. Trimming removed 4 bases from V and 5 bases from J; junction bases left unmatched: 8. The CDR3 extends over 14 amino acids. Germline CDR1 SGHNT, CDR2 YYREEE (reference sequence). CDR3 sequence reads: CASSATGLGYGYTF. For the CDR3, the DNA is TGTGCCAGCAGCGCGACAGGGCTTGGGTATGGCTACACCTTC.

The chain employs TRBV4-1 and TRBJ1-5; D gene ambiguous. CDR1 is MGHRA and CDR2 is YSYEKL in the germline V gene. Trimming removed 3 bases from V and 2 bases from J, with 23 bases in between. This CDR3 contains 19 residues. DNA of the CDR3: TGCGCCAGCAGCCACCGGCAAGGTATGTTGGTGGTTGGCAATCAGCCCCAGCATTTT. Protein product: CASSHRQGMLVVGNQPQHF.

This chain connects TRBV7-9 to TRBJ2-7, with D hard to call. The CDR3 has 13 residues. V lost 2 bases and J lost 5, with 10 bases in between. Looked up from germline, CDR1 is SEHNR and CDR2 is FQNEAQ (reference sequence). CDR3: CASSLKSRDEQYF. Written as DNA, the CDR3 is TGTGCCAGCAGCTTAAAATCACGGGACGAGCAGTACTTC.

This sequence joins TRBV5-1 and TRBJ2-1, with 9 bases matching TRBD1. V lost 0 bases, J lost 9 bases, and 4 bases stayed unmatched. The CDR3 has 14 amino acids. Germline V CDR1 and CDR2: SGHRS, YFSETQ. The CDR3 loop reads CASSLGQGDGEQFF. The CDR3 DNA reads as TGCGCCAGCAGCTTGGGACAGGGGGATGGTGAGCAGTTCTTC. The full variable domain, completed using reference TRBV5-1 and TRBJ2-1, is KAGVTQTPRYLIKTRGQQVTLSCSPISGHRSVSWYQQTPGQGLQFLFEYFSETQRNKGNFPGRFSGRQFSNSRSEMNVSTLELGDSALYLCASSLGQGDGEQFFGPGTRLTVL.

This chain uses TRBV15 with TRBJ1-5; no reliable D call. CDR1 is LNHNV, CDR2 YYDKDF, per germline (reference sequence). Trimming removed 5 bases from V and 1 base from J, with 18 bases in between. This CDR3 spans 17 amino acids. The CDR3 here is CATSDPEVRASNQPQHF. As DNA, the CDR3 is TGTGCCACCAGCGACCCCGAGGTGAGGGCAAGCAATCAGCCCCAGCATTTT.

V and J are TRBV12-3 or TRBV12-4 and TRBJ1-6; TRBD1 agrees at 8 bases. The CDR3 runs 14 residues. Trimming removed 8 bases from V and 7 bases from J; junction bases left unmatched: 7. The CDR3 coding sequence is TGTGCCAGCGCTCAGGGGGCGCCCAATTCACCCCTCCACTTT. Its protein is CASAQGAPNSPLHF.